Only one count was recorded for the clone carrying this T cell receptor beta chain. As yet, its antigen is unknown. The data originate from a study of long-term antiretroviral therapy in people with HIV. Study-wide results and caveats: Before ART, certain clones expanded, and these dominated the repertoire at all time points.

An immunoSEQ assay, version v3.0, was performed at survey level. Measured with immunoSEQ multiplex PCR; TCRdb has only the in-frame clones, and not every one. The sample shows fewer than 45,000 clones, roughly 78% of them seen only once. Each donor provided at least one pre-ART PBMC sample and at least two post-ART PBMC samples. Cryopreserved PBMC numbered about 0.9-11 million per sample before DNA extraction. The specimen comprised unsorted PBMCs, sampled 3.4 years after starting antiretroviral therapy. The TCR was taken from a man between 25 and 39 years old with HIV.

CDR3 nucleotides: TGTGCCACCAGCAGAGATCGAGCGCAGGGGAAACTGTTTTTT. This codes for CATSRDRAQGKLFF. The chain uses TRBV15 and TRBJ1-4; maybe TRBD1 (6 bases). The CDR3 is made up of 14 amino acids. In germline, CDR1 is LNHNV, CDR2 YYDKDF (reference sequence). Trimming cost V 0 bases and J 11 bases, with 13 bases left between them.